The 22 T cell receptor beta chains below were found in one sample sequenced in a study of T cells in Graves' hyperthyroidism and ophthalmopathy. TCR beta CDR3 regions were amplified from RNA. A first-round RT-PCR of the TCR CDR3 used the HTBI primer set. MiXCR, applied by TCRdb to the multiplex PCR reads, yields one record per CDR3 protein. This sample has about 380,000 distinct CDR3 sequences, with about 14% found just once. The material sequenced was blood. These receptors all come from a woman aged 55-69 years with Graves' hyperthyroidism.

There are many counts of this clonotype. The chain joins TRBV7-3 to TRBJ2-7; D is possibly TRBD1 (5 bases). The length of the CDR3 is 14 residues. The germline gives CDR1 SGHTA, CDR2 FQGTGA. Trimming left V 3 bases short and J 2 bases short, with 11 bases between. The CDR3: CASSLQGGTYEQYF. CDR3 bases: TGTGCCAGCAGCTTGCAGGGTGGTACCTACGAGCAGTACTTC.

This clonotype was detected many times. The genes are TRBV2 and TRBJ2-2; no reliable D call. This CDR3 is 20 amino acids long. The V end lost 4 bases, the J end lost 0 bases, and 24 bases lay between the germline ends. Germline V gene data show CDR1 as SNHLY and CDR2 as FYNNEI. Here the CDR3 reads CASSGALVAARIANTGELFF. Written as DNA, the CDR3 is TGTGCCAGCAGTGGGGCCCTCGTGGCCGCAAGAATAGCGAACACCGGGGAGCTGTTTTTT.

This clonotype was counted at least ten times. The chain employs TRBV3-1 and TRBJ2-2; D uncertain. The CDR3 runs 13 residues. CDR1 is LGHDT, CDR2 YNNKEL, per germline (reference sequence). V lost 7 bases to trimming and J lost 7 bases, with 13 bases between them. CDR3 in amino acids: CASNLNYGGELFF. CDR3 sequence (DNA): TGTGCCAGCAACCTTAATTACGGCGGGGAGCTGTTTTTT.

This clonotype was observed at least ten times. The chain recombines TRBV18 with TRBJ2-1; 10 nucleotides line up with TRBD2. V lost 3 bases to trimming and J lost 1 base; unmatched junction nucleotides: 6. Germline CDR1 reads KGHSH; CDR2 reads LQKENI. The CDR3 runs 17 residues. Written as DNA, the CDR3 is TGTGCCAGCTCACCGTTCACTAGCGGGACATCCTACAATGAGCAGTTCTTC. It specifies CASSPFTSGTSYNEQFF.

This clonotype has a count of ten or more. This sequence joins TRBV11-2 and TRBJ2-2; D might be TRBD2 (5 bases). Per the germline V gene, CDR1 is SGHAT and CDR2 is FQNNGV. Trimming shortened V by 2 bases and J by 1 base, and 11 bases separated the two germline ends. The CDR3 is 16 residues long. CDR3 loop: CASSLLIRGNTGELFF. The CDR3 DNA sequence: TGTGCCAGCAGCTTACTGATCCGGGGGAACACCGGGGAGCTGTTTTTT.

This chain connects TRBV10-2 to TRBJ2-1; TRBD2 matches at 7 bases. The J segment lost 2 bases and the V segment lost 4 bases, leaving 5 bases of the junction unmatched. Germline CDR1 reads WSHSY; CDR2 reads SAAADI. This CDR3 comprises 15 residues. In DNA, the CDR3 is TGCGCCAGCAGTGGGGTAGCGGGTACCTACAATGAGCAGTTCTTC. Encoded protein: CASSGVAGTYNEQFF.

This clonotype was picked up many times. The chain recombines TRBV2 with TRBJ2-5, with TRBD2 matching 10 bases. V lost 5 bases to trimming and J lost 0 bases; unmatched junction nucleotides: 6. CDR3 size: 16 residues. Germline loops: CDR1 SNHLY, CDR2 FYNNEI. CDR3 region: CASSFTSGAYQETQYF. CDR3 DNA sequence: TGTGCCAGCAGTTTTACTAGCGGGGCGTACCAAGAGACCCAGTACTTC. The variable domain in full, completed from reference TRBV2 and TRBJ2-5, reads EPEVTQTPSHQVTQMGQEVILRCVPISNHLYFYWYRQILGQKVEFLVSFYNNEISEKSEIFDDQFSVERPDGSNFTLKIRSTKLEDSAMYFCASSFTSGAYQETQYFGPGTRLLVL.

This clonotype was seen only a few times. This chain connects TRBV20-1 to TRBJ2-1; tentatively, D is TRBD1 (6 bases). CDR1 is DFQATT and CDR2 is SNEGSKA in the germline V gene (reference sequence). V was shortened by 5 bases and J by 4 bases, with 12 bases between the two germline ends. This CDR3 is built from 13 residues. CDR3 sequence (DNA): TGCAGTGCTGGGGGCCTCCTTTACAATGAGCAGTTCTTC. Amino acid sequence: CSAGGLLYNEQFF.

The rearrangement links TRBV6-1 to TRBJ2-3, with a tentative D call TRBD1 (6 bases). This CDR3 region has 14 residues. Germline loops: CDR1 MNHNS, CDR2 SASEGT. V lost 8 bases and J 0 bases, leaving 12 bases between the germline ends. The CDR3 nucleotides are TGTGCCAGCGCAAATACAGGGAGCACAGATACGCAGTATTTT. Residues: CASANTGSTDTQYF.

This clonotype came up a few times. V usage is TRBV29-1 and J usage is TRBJ1-5; TRBD1 matches 8 bases. In germline, CDR1 is SQVTM, CDR2 ANQGSEA. This CDR3 region has 12 residues. The J segment lost 4 bases and the V segment lost 4 bases, leaving 0 bases of the junction unmatched. CDR3 sequence reads: CSVGQGNQPQHF. The CDR3, as DNA: TGCAGCGTTGGACAGGGGAATCAGCCCCAGCATTTT. The full variable domain, its missing parts supplied by reference TRBV29-1 and TRBJ1-5, is SAVISQKPSRDICQRGTSLTIQCQVDSQVTMMFWYRQQPGQSLTLIATANQGSEATYESGFVIDKFPISRPNLTFSTLTVSNMSPEDSSIYLCSVGQGNQPQHFGDGTRLSIL.

This clonotype showed up many times. The chain has TRBV12-3 or TRBV12-4 and TRBJ2-3; 8 bases map to TRBD2. The J segment lost 10 bases and the V segment lost 2 bases, leaving 8 bases of the junction unmatched. The CDR3 length is 14 residues. CDR3 coding DNA: TGTGCCAGCAGTTTACAAGCGGGAGTGGATCCGCAGTATTTT. The encoded protein is CASSLQAGVDPQYF.

This clonotype was picked up many times. The chain joins TRBV15 to TRBJ2-6; D possibly corresponds to TRBD1 (6 bases). The CDR3 contains 16 residues. Germline values: CDR1 LNHNV, CDR2 YYDKDF (reference sequence). Between the trimmed V and J ends, which lost 3 bases and 3 bases, there was a span of 12 bases. CDR3 residues: CATSSLRGFGANVLTF. The CDR3 bases are TGTGCCACCAGCAGCCTCAGGGGTTTTGGGGCCAACGTCCTGACTTTC.

The chain is built from TRBV29-1 and TRBJ2-3, with 9 positions matching TRBD2. This CDR3 is built from 15 residues. Trimming removed 8 bases from V and 2 bases from J; junction bases left unmatched: 11. Germline values: CDR1 SQVTM, CDR2 ANQGSEA. CDR3 amino acids: CSTETTSGITDTQYF. The CDR3 DNA follows: TGCAGCACCGAGACGACTAGCGGTATCACAGATACGCAGTATTTT.

Many counts were recorded for this clonotype. The chain has TRBV12-3 or TRBV12-4 and TRBJ2-3; TRBD1 is a possible D gene (5 bases). V was cut by 6 bases and J by 2 bases, with 6 bases left in between. The CDR3 is 12 amino acids. This chain's CDR3 is CASRGVTDTQYF. Written as DNA, the CDR3 is TGTGCCAGCAGAGGGGTCACAGATACGCAGTATTTT.

The table lists this clonotype with many counts. This rearrangement joins TRBV27 to TRBJ2-2, with 7 nucleotides matching TRBD2. The CDR3 runs 15 residues. V was pared by 4 bases and J by 5 bases, with 7 bases of the junction left unmatched. Per the germline V gene, CDR1 is MNHEY and CDR2 is SMNVEV (reference sequence). This chain's CDR3 is CASSSRGGVTGELFF. In nucleotides, the CDR3 is TGTGCCAGCAGTTCGCGTGGGGGGGTGACCGGGGAGCTGTTTTTT.

There are many counts of this clonotype. In DNA, the CDR3 is TGTGCCAGCAGTGAGACAGGTAGCAATCAGCCCCAGCATTTT. It specifies CASSETGSNQPQHF. V usage is TRBV6-1 and J usage is TRBJ1-5, with TRBD1 as a possible D gene (6 bases). This CDR3 has 14 amino acids. Germline V gene lookup returns CDR1 MNHNS and CDR2 SASEGT. V lost 3 bases, J lost 0 bases, and 6 bases lay in between.

V and J are TRBV12-5 and TRBJ2-5; D ambiguous. Germline CDR1 is LGHNT and CDR2 is FRNRAP. The CDR3 has 13 amino acids. V lost 3 bases and J 9 bases, leaving 14 bases between the germline ends. In DNA form, the CDR3 reads TGTGCTAGTGGTTTTGGAATCGGCGACGCCCAGTACTTC. Residues: CASGFGIGDAQYF.

The rearrangement joins TRBV25-1 to TRBJ2-3; 8 nucleotides align to TRBD2. Trimming at V came to 5 bases and at J to 9 bases, leaving 10 bases not matched to a gene. The CDR3 runs to 14 residues. Germline assignment: CDR1 MGHDK and CDR2 SYGVNS. The CDR3, as DNA: TGTGCCAGCAGTCCGGGAGGGTACGAGGACACGCAGTATTTT. It yields the protein CASSPGGYEDTQYF. Using reference TRBV25-1 and TRBJ2-3 for the parts outside the CDR3, the full variable domain is EADIYQTPRYLVIGTGKKITLECSQTMGHDKMYWYQQDPGMELHLIHYSYGVNSTEKGDLSSESTVSRIRTEHFPLTLESARPSHTSQYLCASSPGGYEDTQYFGPGTRLTVL.

V is TRBV29-1 and J is TRBJ2-1, with TRBD2 matching over 10 bases. CDR1 is SQVTM and CDR2 is ANQGSEA in the germline V gene. Unmatched junction bases numbered 8, after V lost 3 bases and J lost 9 bases. The CDR3 contains 14 residues. The CDR3 here is CSVETLAGASEQFF. In DNA form, the CDR3 reads TGCAGCGTTGAGACCCTAGCGGGAGCGAGTGAGCAGTTCTTC.

This clonotype was observed at least ten times. CDR3 residues: CASSLMGRERETQYF. The CDR3 coding sequence is TGTGCCAGCAGCTTAATGGGGAGGGAGAGAGAGACCCAGTACTTC. This chain uses TRBV7-3 with TRBJ2-5, with TRBD2 matching over 7 bases. V was clipped by 1 base and J by 4 bases; unmatched bases: 6. The CDR3 consists of 15 residues. Germline lookup yields CDR1 SGHTA and CDR2 FQGTGA.

This clonotype was recorded a few times. V usage is TRBV19 and J usage is TRBJ2-7; D might be TRBD2 (5 bases). Trimming pared 3 bases from V and 3 bases from J, leaving 9 bases between. The CDR3 has 13 residues. Germline values: CDR1 LNHDA, CDR2 SQIVND (reference sequence). The CDR3 region has the DNA TGTGCCAGTAGTATGAGGGCCTTCTACGAGCAGTACTTC. This gives the protein CASSMRAFYEQYF.

In this sample, this clonotype turned up a few times. The chain carries TRBV29-1 and TRBJ2-2; 7 bases line up with TRBD2. The V gene end was trimmed by 5 bases and the J gene end by 6 bases; junction bases not matched to a gene: 9. CDR1 and CDR2 from the germline V gene are SQVTM and ANQGSEA. The CDR3 extends over 14 amino acids. The CDR3 DNA reads TGCAGCGTTCTAGGGCGGGAGTGGGCCGGGGAGCTGTTTTTT. Translating gives CSVLGREWAGELFF.